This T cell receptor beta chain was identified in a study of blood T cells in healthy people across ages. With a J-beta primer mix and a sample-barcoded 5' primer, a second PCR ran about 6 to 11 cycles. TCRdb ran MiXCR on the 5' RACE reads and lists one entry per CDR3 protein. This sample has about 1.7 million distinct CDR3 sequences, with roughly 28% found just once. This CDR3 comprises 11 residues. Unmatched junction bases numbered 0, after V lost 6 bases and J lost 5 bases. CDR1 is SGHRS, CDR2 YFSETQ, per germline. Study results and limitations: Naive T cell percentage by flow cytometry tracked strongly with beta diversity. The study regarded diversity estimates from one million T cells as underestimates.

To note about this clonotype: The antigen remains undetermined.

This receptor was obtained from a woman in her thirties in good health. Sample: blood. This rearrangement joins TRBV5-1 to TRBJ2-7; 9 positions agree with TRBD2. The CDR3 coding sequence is TGCGCCAGCAAGCGGGGGGACGAGCAGTACTTC. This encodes CASKRGDEQYF.